This T cell receptor (beta chain) appears in the sequencing data of a study of blood T cell repertoires in COVID-19. Study-wide context: Sites in the United States, Italy and Spain provided acute and convalescent COVID-19 samples.

TCRdb's table, derived via immunoSEQ multiplex PCR, lists solely in-frame clones and lacks some. This sample has 150,000 or so clones, with roughly 80% found just once. This CDR3 comprises 14 residues. V gave up 2 bases and J gave up 2 bases, with 10 bases separating them. Germline V gene sequence: CDR1 SGHRS, CDR2 YFSETQ. Everyone who took part was 18 to 89 years old, and they came from about 25 US areas. This chain connects TRBV5-1 to TRBJ2-5, with D possibly matching TRBD1 (6 bases). The sample comprised PBMCs or T cells enriched from blood (not recorded which). The TCR sequence derives from an older woman who had recovered from COVID-19. The CDR3 protein is CASSLLDRQETQYF. The CDR3 bases are TGCGCCAGCAGCTTATTGGACAGACAAGAGACCCAGTACTTC.